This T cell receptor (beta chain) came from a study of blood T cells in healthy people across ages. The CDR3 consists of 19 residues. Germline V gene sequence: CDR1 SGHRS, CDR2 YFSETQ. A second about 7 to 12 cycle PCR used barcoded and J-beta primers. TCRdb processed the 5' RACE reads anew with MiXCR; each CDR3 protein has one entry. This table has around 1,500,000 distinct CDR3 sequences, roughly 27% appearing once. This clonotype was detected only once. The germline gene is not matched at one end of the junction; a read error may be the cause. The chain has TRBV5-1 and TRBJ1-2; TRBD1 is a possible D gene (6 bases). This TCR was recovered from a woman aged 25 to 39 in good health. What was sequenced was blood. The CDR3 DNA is TGCGCCAGCACCTTGGGGCACAGGGACCTCCAGACCCAGTACTATGGCTACACCTTC. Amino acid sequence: CASTLGHRDLQTQYYGYTF. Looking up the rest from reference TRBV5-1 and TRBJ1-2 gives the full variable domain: KAGVTQTPRYLIKTRGQQVTLSCSPISGHRSVSWYQQTPGQGLQFLFEYFSETQRNKGNFPGRFSGRQFSNSRSEMNVSTLELGDSALYLCASTLGHRDLQTQYYGYTFGSGTRLTVV.